This entry describes one TCR beta chain. What it recognizes is unknown. These data originate in a study of T cell responses to AZD1222 COVID-19 vaccine. Findings and limits, study-wide: Clonal diversity may have been underestimated, and the donors were mostly white British, with more females than males. The study reported that nearly half of spike-specific TCRs target unmutated variant regions. There were vaccine-associated CD4 TCRs across spike, dominant at 160-218 and 743-854.

The repertoire was sequenced with immunoSEQ multiplex PCR; TCRdb's copy has only in-frame clones and lacks some. This repertoire shows roughly 190,000 clones, about nine tenths found once; its top ten account for about 3.5%. It was second doses at about 4 or about 12 weeks that were pooled. The sample consisted of peripheral blood, taken 28 days after the second AZD1222 dose. The receptor's source is an adult who received the AZD1222 COVID-19 vaccine.

The CDR3 sequence: CASSIGVYSNQPQHF. CDR3 nucleotides: TGTGCCAGTAGTATAGGGGTGTATAGCAATCAGCCCCAGCATTTT. The J gene is TRBJ1-5, the V gene TRBV19; D unresolved. This CDR3 contains 15 residues. Germline values: CDR1 LNHDA, CDR2 SQIVND (reference sequence). Between the trimmed V and J ends, which lost 1 base and 0 bases, there was a span of 7 bases.